Sequencing of this TCR beta chain was carried out in a study of Graves' ophthalmopathy and Graves' hyperthyroidism. Trimming took 6 bases from V and 7 from J, leaving 19 bases between them. The CDR3 consists of 14 residues. RNA transcripts yielded amplified TCR beta CDR3 regions. HTBI-primed RT-PCR formed the first round, and a multiplex PCR formed the second. A single record per CDR3 protein comes from TCRdb applying MiXCR to the multiplex PCR reads. The sample yields hundreds of thousands of distinct CDR3 sequences, about a fifth seen once. Hyperthyroidism counted as stable given no ophthalmopathy within 18 months of follow-up.

The gene calls are TRBV12-3 or TRBV12-4 and TRBJ2-7, with D possibly being TRBD1 or TRBD2 (5 bases each). Sequenced input: peripheral blood. The sequence was obtained from a woman aged 18-29 years with stable Graves' hyperthyroidism. Some clones in this sample may be carry-over from other donors' samples. The CDR3 nucleotides are TGTGCCAGCAGCCTGGGGCCAGGGAGAGGAGAGCAGTACTTC. Protein product: CASSLGPGRGEQYF.